The 8 T cell receptor beta chains below come from one sample, sequenced in a study of PD-L1 blockade in urothelial cancer. Using immunoSEQ multiplex PCR, the repertoire was profiled, and TCRdb retains in-frame clones only, with some absent. Counted here are fewer than 95,000 clones, 84% occurring once; the ten biggest clones make up about 2.1%. The time point denotes: pretreatment peripheral blood. Material: PBMCs, obtained around atezolizumab (anti-PD-L1) treatment. These TCRs come from a man aged 55-75 years with urothelial cancer.

The gene calls are TRBV6-5 and TRBJ2-2; maybe TRBD1 (5 bases). The germline V gene encodes CDR1 MNHEY and CDR2 SVGAGI. Trimming shortened V by 2 bases and J by 6 bases, and 7 bases separated the two germline ends. The CDR3 runs 13 residues. The CDR3 region is CASSYVTAGELFF. CDR3 bases: TGTGCCAGCAGTTACGTGACAGCCGGGGAGCTGTTTTTT.

The chain is built from TRBV7-3 and TRBJ1-2; 8 bases are a match to TRBD1. The V gene's germline CDR1 is SGHTA and CDR2 FQGTGA. The CDR3 has 13 residues. The trim removed 7 bases at V and 8 bases at J, leaving 9 bases unmatched. The CDR3: CASTGQDLLGYTF. Written as DNA, the CDR3 is TGTGCCAGCACGGGACAGGACCTTTTAGGCTACACCTTC.

For the CDR3, the DNA is TGTGCCAGCAGTTTTCAGCGCTCTGGGGCCAACGTCCTGACTTTC. As protein: CASSFQRSGANVLTF. V gene TRBV28 combines with J gene TRBJ2-6; D not certain. The V gene lost 3 bases and the J gene lost 0 bases, with 6 bases spanning the gap. The length of the CDR3 is 15 residues. CDR1 is MDHEN and CDR2 is SYDVKM in the germline V gene.

V and J are TRBV2 and TRBJ2-5, with 7 bases matching TRBD1. Germline assignment: CDR1 SNHLY and CDR2 FYNNEI. The CDR3 spans 13 residues. The V gene end was trimmed by 10 bases and the J gene end by 0 bases; junction bases not matched to a gene: 5. The CDR3 reads CAISTGNQETQYF. DNA of the CDR3: TGTGCCATCTCGACAGGGAACCAAGAGACCCAGTACTTC.

This chain uses TRBV4-1 with TRBJ2-2; 16 nucleotides align to TRBD2. Germline loops: CDR1 MGHRA, CDR2 YSYEKL. Losses at the gene ends were 0 bases for V and 7 bases for J; bases not matched to a gene: 8. The CDR3 loop spans 19 amino acids. The CDR3 reads CASSQEAGTSGRAGGELFF. CDR3 nucleotide sequence: TGCGCCAGCAGCCAAGAGGCCGGGACTAGCGGGAGGGCCGGCGGGGAGCTGTTTTTT.

This sequence joins TRBV6-4 and TRBJ1-6; 7 bases line up with TRBD1. Germline V CDR1 and CDR2: MRHNA, SNTAGT. V lost 7 bases and J lost 8; bases outside the gene matches: 23. This CDR3 comprises 19 residues. The CDR3 region is CASKAIWLFDRVFDSPLHF. DNA for the CDR3: TGTGCCAGCAAGGCCATTTGGCTATTTGACAGGGTGTTCGATTCACCCCTCCACTTT.

The rearrangement links TRBV4-3 to TRBJ2-3, with 11 bases that match TRBD2. CDR1 and CDR2 from the germline V gene are LGHNA and YSLEER. The CDR3 contains 16 residues. J gave up 2 bases and V 4 bases, and 5 bases lay outside the gene matches. The CDR3 DNA is TGCGCCAGCAGCCCCTGGACTAGCGGGTACACAGATACGCAGTATTTT. This encodes CASSPWTSGYTDTQYF.

The chain uses TRBV5-1 and TRBJ2-7, with D uncertain. The CDR3 contains 14 residues. Per germline, CDR1 SGHRS and CDR2 YFSETQ. Trimming pared 0 bases from V and 1 base from J, leaving 8 bases between. The CDR3 is CASSLEHVSYEQYF. CDR3 sequence (DNA): TGCGCCAGCAGCTTGGAACATGTATCCTACGAGCAGTACTTC. The entire variable domain, with the rest obtained from reference TRBV5-1 and TRBJ2-7, is as follows: KAGVTQTPRYLIKTRGQQVTLSCSPISGHRSVSWYQQTPGQGLQFLFEYFSETQRNKGNFPGRFSGRQFSNSRSEMNVSTLELGDSALYLCASSLEHVSYEQYFGPGTRLTVT.